This T cell receptor (beta chain) was captured in a study of T cell responses to AZD1222 COVID-19 vaccine. Concerning this clone: Its target is not known.

Using immunoSEQ multiplex PCR, the repertoire was profiled, and TCRdb retains in-frame clones only, with some absent. This table holds under 200,000 clones, around 89% found once. Combined were second doses at about 4 or about 12 weeks. Study-wide results and limits: Elevations in Spike-specific TCR breadth and depth followed administration of two AZD1222 doses. Variant regions that are unmutated are reportedly the target of nearly half of spike-specific TCRs. The donor group comprised mostly white British people and more females; the analysis possibly underestimated clonal diversity.

The CDR3 has 16 residues. Per germline, CDR1 SEHNR and CDR2 FQNEAQ (reference sequence). Germline trimming cut 5 bases from V and 1 base from J; bases unmatched to any gene: 4. The genes are TRBV7-9 and TRBJ1-4, with TRBD1 matching over 10 bases. Specimen: peripheral blood, collected 28 days after the second AZD1222 dose. This sequence was found in an adult who received the AZD1222 COVID-19 vaccine. The CDR3 sequence is CASSPGQGGTNEKLFF. CDR3 nucleotide sequence: TGTGCCAGCAGCCCCGGACAGGGGGGAACTAATGAAAAACTGTTTTTT.